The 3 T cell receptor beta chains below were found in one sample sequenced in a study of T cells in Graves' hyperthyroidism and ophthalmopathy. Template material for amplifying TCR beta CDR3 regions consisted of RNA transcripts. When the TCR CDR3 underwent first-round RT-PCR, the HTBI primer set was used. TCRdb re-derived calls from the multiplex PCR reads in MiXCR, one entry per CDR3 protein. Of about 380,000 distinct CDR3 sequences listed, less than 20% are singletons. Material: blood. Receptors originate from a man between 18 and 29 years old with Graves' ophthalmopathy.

This CDR3 reads CSAPIRSSDEQFF. DNA of the CDR3: TGCAGTGCCCCGATCCGGTCCTCGGATGAGCAGTTCTTC. This sequence joins TRBV20-1 and TRBJ2-1; D unclear. The CDR3 covers 13 residues. V gave up 6 bases and J gave up 8 bases, with 17 bases separating them. Per germline, CDR1 DFQATT and CDR2 SNEGSKA (reference sequence).

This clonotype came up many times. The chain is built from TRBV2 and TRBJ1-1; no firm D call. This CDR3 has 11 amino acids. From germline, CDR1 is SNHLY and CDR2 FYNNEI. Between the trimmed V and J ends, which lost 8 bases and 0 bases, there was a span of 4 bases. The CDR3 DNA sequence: TGTGCCAGCGGGATGAACACTGAAGCTTTCTTT. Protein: CASGMNTEAFF.

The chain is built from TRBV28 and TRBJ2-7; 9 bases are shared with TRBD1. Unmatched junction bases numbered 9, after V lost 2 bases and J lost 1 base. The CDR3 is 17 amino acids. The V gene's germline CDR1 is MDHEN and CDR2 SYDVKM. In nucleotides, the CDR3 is TGTGCCAGCAGTTTAGGAAGCTCCGGGACAGGGTCCTACGAGCAGTACTTC. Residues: CASSLGSSGTGSYEQYF.